Shown below are 5 T cell receptor beta chains from a single sample sequenced in a study of early T cells in non-severe SARS-CoV-2 infection (dated by TCRdb to about 2021). Library creation used 5' RACE. The instrument given in TCRdb is NextSeq 500. The raw public reads went through TCRdb reprocessing: fastp at Q25, MiXCR clone calling, in-frame beta chains kept. For every CDR3 protein sequence, its rows merge into one entry that carries the most common genes and DNA. This sample lists 90,000 to 130,000 distinct CDR3 sequences; about 12% were detected once. The leading ten clones occupy 3.1% of the sample. The specimen sequenced was whole blood. The source is an adult who was a healthcare worker with PCR-confirmed SARS-CoV-2 infection or an uninfected control (not recorded which).

The V gene is TRBV21-1, the J gene TRBJ2-5. TRBV21-1 is assigned pseudogene status. This CDR3 is 14 amino acids long. CDR3 DNA: TGTGCCAGCAGCGCACGATCCCACCAAGAGACCCAGTACTTC. Amino acid sequence: CASSARSHQETQYF.

V usage is TRBV5-1 and J usage is TRBJ2-1; the match to TRBD1 covers 12 bases. Germline CDR1 and CDR2: SGHRS and YFSETQ. V was pared by 4 bases and J by 4 bases, with 9 bases of the junction left unmatched. This CDR3 spans 17 amino acids. The CDR3 DNA is TGCGCCAGCAGCCTAGGGACAGGGGGCGCCGGATACAATGAGCAGTTCTTC. Its translation is CASSLGTGGAGYNEQFF.

This clonotype was counted between two and nine times. The chain combines TRBV6-5 with TRBJ1-5; TRBD1 matches 7 bases. The length of the CDR3 is 15 residues. After removal of 5 bases from V and 2 bases from J, the junction contained 6 bases not matched to a gene. Germline loops: CDR1 MNHEY, CDR2 SVGAGI. The CDR3 spells CASSTGVVGNQPQHF. CDR3 sequence (DNA): TGTGCCAGCAGTACAGGGGTAGTCGGCAATCAGCCCCAGCATTTT.

In this sample, this clonotype turned up a few times. This chain connects TRBV5-6 to TRBJ2-7; 13 bases are shared with TRBD2. Germline V gene data show CDR1 as SGHDT and CDR2 as YYEEEE. V trimming: 0 bases; J trimming: 12 bases; junction bases outside the gene matches: 12. The CDR3 consists of 16 residues. The CDR3 sequence is CASSLVEYGLAGEGYF. CDR3 in DNA: TGTGCCAGCAGCTTGGTCGAGTACGGACTAGCGGGAGAGGGGTACTTC.

This clonotype has only a few counts. J is TRBJ1-6 and V is TRBV11-2; D is ambiguous. Germline lookup yields CDR1 SGHAT and CDR2 FQNNGV. This CDR3 comprises 13 residues. Trimming left V 5 bases short and J 10 bases short, with 12 bases between. This CDR3 is CASSLQTGSPLHF. The CDR3 DNA follows: TGTGCCAGCAGCCTCCAGACTGGGTCACCCCTCCACTTT.